Below are 5 T cell receptor beta chains sequenced from a single sample in a study of OX40 agonist ivuxolimab in advanced cancers. The data were produced by immunoSEQ multiplex PCR, yet TCRdb's version contains in-frame clones alone and is incomplete. The table has 35,000 to 45,000 clones, about 86% seen once. The input for sequencing was CD4+ or CD8+ T cells sorted from blood, taken in a trial of the OX40 agonist ivuxolimab. The source of these receptors is an adult with an advanced solid tumor such as melanoma, head and neck, liver or kidney cancer.

The chain recombines TRBV5-1 with TRBJ2-3, with TRBD2 matching 8 bases. With 0 bases clipped from V and 8 bases from J, the junction kept 11 bases outside the gene matches. The length of the CDR3 is 16 residues. Per the germline V gene, CDR1 is SGHRS and CDR2 is YFSETQ. In DNA, the CDR3 is TGCGCCAGCAGCTTGGCCGGGGGGACTAGTTTAGGTACGCAGTATTTT. Its protein is CASSLAGGTSLGTQYF.

This clone was seen once. The rearrangement links TRBV7-8 to TRBJ1-2, with D unclear. Looked up from germline, CDR1 is SGHVS and CDR2 is FQNEAQ. Deletions cut 1 base from V and 5 bases from J, with 17 bases between. The CDR3 spans 16 residues. The CDR3 region is CASSLDYKVGLYGYTF. CDR3 bases: TGTGCCAGCAGCTTAGATTATAAGGTCGGGCTATATGGCTACACCTTC.

The CDR3 DNA reads TGTGCCAGCAGCCAAGGACAGGGGGCTAGCTACGAGCAGTACTTC. As protein: CASSQGQGASYEQYF. This chain connects TRBV5-4 to TRBJ2-7, with TRBD1 identical over 11 bases. CDR3 length equals 15 residues. Germline V gene data show CDR1 as SGHNT and CDR2 as YYREEE (reference sequence). Germline trimming cut 4 bases from V and 3 bases from J; bases unmatched to any gene: 6.

The V gene is TRBV2, the J gene TRBJ1-1, with D maybe TRBD1 (5 bases). The V gene lost 7 bases and the J gene lost 1 base, with 16 bases spanning the gap. CDR1 SNHLY and CDR2 FYNNEI come from the germline V gene. The CDR3 length is 15 residues. The CDR3 DNA reads TGTGCCAGCAAGGATGGCCGAGGACAGAACACTGAAGCTTTCTTT. This encodes CASKDGRGQNTEAFF.

The chain is built from TRBV4-1 and TRBJ1-6, with 8 bases identical to TRBD1. Losses at the gene ends were 1 base for V and 9 bases for J; bases not matched to a gene: 11. The germline gives CDR1 MGHRA, CDR2 YSYEKL. The CDR3 loop spans 17 amino acids. This CDR3 is CASSQGADRVVRSPLHF. The CDR3 DNA sequence: TGCGCCAGCAGCCAAGGCGCGGACAGGGTTGTTCGTTCACCCCTCCACTTT.